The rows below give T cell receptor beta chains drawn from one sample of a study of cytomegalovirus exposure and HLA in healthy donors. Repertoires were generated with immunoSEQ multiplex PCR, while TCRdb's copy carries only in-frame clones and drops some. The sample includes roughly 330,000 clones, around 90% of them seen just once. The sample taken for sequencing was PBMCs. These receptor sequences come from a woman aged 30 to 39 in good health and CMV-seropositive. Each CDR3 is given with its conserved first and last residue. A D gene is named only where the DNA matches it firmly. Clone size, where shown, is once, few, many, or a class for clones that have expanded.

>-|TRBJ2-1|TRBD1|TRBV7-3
TGTGCCAGCAGCTCGGGACAGGGCGAGTTCTTC
CASSSGQGEFF
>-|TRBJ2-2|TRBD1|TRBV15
TGTGCCACCAGCAGAGATAGGAGGACAGGGAACACCGGGGAGCTGTTTTTT
CATSRDRRTGNTGELFF
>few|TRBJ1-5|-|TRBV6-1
TGTGCCAGCAGTTCGGGACTTTATCAGCCCCAGCATTTT
CASSSGLYQPQHF
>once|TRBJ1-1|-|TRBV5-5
TGTGCCAGCAGCTCGCTTGGGGGGACGAGGACTGAAGCTTTCTTT
CASSSLGGTRTEAFF
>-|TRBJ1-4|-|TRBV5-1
TGCGCCAGCAGCTTGGGCGGCGGTGGGGTAGAAAAACTGTTTTTT
CASSLGGGGVEKLFF
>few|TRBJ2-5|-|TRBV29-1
TGCAGCGTTGAAGGCGCGGGGCGTGAGACCCAGTACTTC
CSVEGAGRETQYF
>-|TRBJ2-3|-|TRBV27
TGTGCCAGCACCGAATTGGGCAACACAGATACGCAGTATTTT
CASTELGNTDTQYF
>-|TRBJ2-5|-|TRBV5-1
TGCGCCAGCAGCAGACAGGGAGGGGAGACCCAGTACTTC
CASSRQGGETQYF
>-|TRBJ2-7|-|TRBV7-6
TGTGCCAGCAGCCCGGGACTGGGCTACGAGCAGTACTTC
CASSPGLGYEQYF
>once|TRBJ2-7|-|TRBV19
TGTGCCAGTAGTATAGGCCAATCCTACGAGCAGTACTTC
CASSIGQSYEQYF
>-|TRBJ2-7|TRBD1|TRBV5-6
TGTGCCAGCAGCTGGGGACAGGGGGCGAACGAGCAGTACTTC
CASSWGQGANEQYF
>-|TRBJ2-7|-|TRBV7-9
TGTGCCAGTCGAGGTACAGCCTACGAGCAGTACTTC
CASRGTAYEQYF